This T cell receptor beta chain was obtained from a study of T-cell reconstitution after alpha-beta-depleted transplantation in children. Per germline, CDR1 LGHNA and CDR2 YSLEER. Trimming removed 5 bases at V and 9 bases at J, with 17 bases between. The CDR3 has 14 residues. Unique molecular identifiers were used in preparing the TCRbeta library. TCRdb re-called the PCR reads through MiXCR, storing one row per CDR3 protein. Altogether approximately 520,000 distinct CDR3 sequences are present, roughly 10% being singletons, with the ten largest covering 14%. This clonotype appeared a few times. The receptor was isolated from a female patient aged 2-15 years who had a stem cell transplant for aplastic anemia, so the T cells may come from the graft donor. The sequences come from PBMCs, mostly from graft donor cells, collected 180 days after TCRalphabeta/CD19-depleted stem cell transplant. The rearrangement joins TRBV4-3 to TRBJ2-1; TRBD1 might be the D (6 bases). The CDR3 sequence: CASSRQGWLGEQFF. DNA for the CDR3: TGCGCCAGCAGCAGGCAGGGGTGGTTGGGTGAGCAGTTCTTC.